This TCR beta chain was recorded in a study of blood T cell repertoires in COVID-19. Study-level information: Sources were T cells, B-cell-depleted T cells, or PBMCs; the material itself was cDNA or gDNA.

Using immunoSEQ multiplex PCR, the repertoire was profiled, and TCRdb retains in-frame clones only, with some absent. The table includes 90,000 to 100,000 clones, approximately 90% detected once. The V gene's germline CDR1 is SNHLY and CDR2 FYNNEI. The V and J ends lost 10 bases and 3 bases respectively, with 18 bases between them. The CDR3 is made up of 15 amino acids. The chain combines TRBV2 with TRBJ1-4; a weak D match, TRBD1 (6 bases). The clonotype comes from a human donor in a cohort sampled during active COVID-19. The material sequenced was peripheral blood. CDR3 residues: CATLQGLTPNEKLFF. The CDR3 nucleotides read TGTGCCACCCTACAGGGTTTGACACCTAATGAAAAACTGTTTTTT. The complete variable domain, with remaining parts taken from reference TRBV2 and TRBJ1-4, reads EPEVTQTPSHQVTQMGQEVILRCVPISNHLYFYWYRQILGQKVEFLVSFYNNEISEKSEIFDDQFSVERPDGSNFTLKIRSTKLEDSAMYFCATLQGLTPNEKLFFGSGTQLSVL.